This entry features one TCR beta chain sequence. This entry belongs to a study of T-cell memory formation after mild COVID-19. cDNA libraries for TCR alpha and TCR beta, carrying sample barcodes and UMIs, came from 5'RACE with constant-segment primers. TCRdb called the 5' RACE reads again in MiXCR, with one record for every CDR3 protein. Here the sample spans 300,000 to 400,000 distinct CDR3 sequences, 25% to 30% being singletons. In germline, CDR1 is SGHAT, CDR2 FQNNGV. The germline V and J ends were trimmed by 5 bases and 0 bases, with 14 bases remaining between them. CDR3 length equals 16 residues.

The sample comprised PBMCs or a T cell subset sorted from them (not recorded which). This TCR was recovered from an adult woman who had mild COVID-19 (a few samples of this study predate the infection). Cell type and time point are not known. V usage is TRBV11-2 and J usage is TRBJ2-1; TRBD1 or TRBD2 may be the D gene (6 bases each). The CDR3 region has the DNA TGTGCCAGCAGCCCCGGGGGCGGTCTCTCCTACAATGAGCAGTTCTTC. Protein: CASSPGGGLSYNEQFF. Supplemented by reference TRBV11-2 and TRBJ2-1, the full variable domain reads EAGVAQSPRYKIIEKRQSVAFWCNPISGHATLYWYQQILGQGPKLLIQFQNNGVVDDSQLPKDRFSAERLKGVDSTLKIQPAKLEDSAVYLCASSPGGGLSYNEQFFGPGTRLTVL.